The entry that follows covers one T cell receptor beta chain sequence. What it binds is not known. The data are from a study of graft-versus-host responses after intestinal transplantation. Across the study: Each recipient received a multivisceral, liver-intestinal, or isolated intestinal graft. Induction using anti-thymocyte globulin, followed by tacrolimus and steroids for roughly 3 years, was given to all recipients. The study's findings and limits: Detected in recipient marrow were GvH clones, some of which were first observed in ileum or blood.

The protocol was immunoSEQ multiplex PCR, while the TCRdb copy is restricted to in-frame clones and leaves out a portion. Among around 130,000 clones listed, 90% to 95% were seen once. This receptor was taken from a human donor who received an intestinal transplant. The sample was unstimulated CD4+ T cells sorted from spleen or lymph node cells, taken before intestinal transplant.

CDR3 sequence: CASSAPSGTQYF. Written as DNA, the CDR3 is TGTGCCAGCAGCGCTCCTAGCGGTACGCAGTATTTT. The V call is TRBV2, the J call TRBJ2-3; 7 nucleotides align to TRBD2. Germline V CDR1 and CDR2: SNHLY, FYNNEI. This CDR3 is built from 12 residues. V lost 6 bases and J lost 8; bases outside the gene matches: 5. Full variable domain (rest looked up from reference TRBV2 and TRBJ2-3): EPEVTQTPSHQVTQMGQEVILRCVPISNHLYFYWYRQILGQKVEFLVSFYNNEISEKSEIFDDQFSVERPDGSNFTLKIRSTKLEDSAMYFCASSAPSGTQYFGPGTRLTVL.